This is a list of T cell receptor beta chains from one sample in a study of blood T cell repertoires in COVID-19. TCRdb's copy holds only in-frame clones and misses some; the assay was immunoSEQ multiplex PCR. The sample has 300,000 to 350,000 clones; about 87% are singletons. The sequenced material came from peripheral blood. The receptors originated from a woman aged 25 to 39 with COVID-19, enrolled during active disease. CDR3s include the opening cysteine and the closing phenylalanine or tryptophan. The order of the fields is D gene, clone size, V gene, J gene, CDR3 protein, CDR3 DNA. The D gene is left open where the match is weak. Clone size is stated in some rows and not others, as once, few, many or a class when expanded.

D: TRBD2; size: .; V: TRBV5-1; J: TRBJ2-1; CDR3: CASSLLAGVRNEQFF; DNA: TGCGCCAGCAGCTTACTAGCGGGGGTACGCAATGAGCAGTTCTTC
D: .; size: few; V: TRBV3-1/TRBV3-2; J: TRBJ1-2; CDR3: CASSLKTGSGYTF; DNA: TGTGCCAGCAGCCTAAAGACAGGAAGTGGCTACACCTTC
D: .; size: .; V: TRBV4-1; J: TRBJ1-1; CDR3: CASSQTGFGAFF; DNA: TGCGCCAGCAGCCAAACAGGGTTTGGGGCTTTCTTT
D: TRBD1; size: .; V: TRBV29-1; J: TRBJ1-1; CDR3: CSVANRGGTEAFF; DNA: TGCAGCGTCGCAAACAGGGGGGGGACTGAAGCTTTCTTT
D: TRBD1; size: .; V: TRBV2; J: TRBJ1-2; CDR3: CASSEWGQGGNYGYTF; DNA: TGTGCCAGCAGTGAATGGGGGCAGGGGGGTAACTATGGCTACACCTTC
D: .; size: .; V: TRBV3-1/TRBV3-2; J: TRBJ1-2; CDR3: CASSQDPTGPIYGYTF; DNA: TGTGCCAGCAGCCAAGATCCCACAGGGCCGATTTATGGCTACACCTTC
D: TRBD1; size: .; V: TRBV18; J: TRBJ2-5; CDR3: CASGDSQETQYF; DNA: TGTGCCAGCGGGGACAGCCAAGAGACCCAGTACTTC
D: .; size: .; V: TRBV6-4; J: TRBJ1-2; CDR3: CASSPTRGGRYTF; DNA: TGTGCCAGCAGCCCCACCCGCGGCGGGCGCTACACCTTC
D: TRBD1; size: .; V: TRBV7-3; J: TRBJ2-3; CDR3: CASSPQSGTGGTDTQYF; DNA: TGTGCCAGCAGCCCCCAATCCGGGACAGGGGGCACCGATACGCAGTATTTT
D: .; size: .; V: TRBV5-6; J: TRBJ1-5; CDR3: CASSLGFSGGGNQPQHF; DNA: TGTGCCAGCAGCTTGGGGTTCTCGGGGGGCGGCAATCAGCCCCAGCATTTT
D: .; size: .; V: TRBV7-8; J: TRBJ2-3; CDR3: CASSLVGRGSDTQYF; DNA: TGTGCCAGCAGCTTAGTTGGGCGGGGCTCAGATACGCAGTATTTT
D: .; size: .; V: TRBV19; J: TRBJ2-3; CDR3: CASKRPGESDTQYF; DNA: TGTGCCAGTAAGAGGCCAGGGGAGTCAGATACGCAGTATTTT
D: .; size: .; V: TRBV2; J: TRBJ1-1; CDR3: CAARLKLESPVNTEAFF; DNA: TGTGCCGCCAGGCTAAAACTAGAGAGCCCAGTGAACACTGAAGCTTTCTTT
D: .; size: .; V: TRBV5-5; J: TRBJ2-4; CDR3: CASSADPPREQYF; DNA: TGTGCCAGCAGCGCGGACCCCCCGCGGGAACAGTACTTC
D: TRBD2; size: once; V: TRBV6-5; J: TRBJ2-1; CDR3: CASSYEAGGYNEQFF; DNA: TGTGCCAGCAGTTACGAAGCGGGGGGTTACAATGAGCAGTTCTTC
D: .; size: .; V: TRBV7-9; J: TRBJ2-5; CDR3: CASSSSGTKKETQYF; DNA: TGTGCCAGCAGTTCCTCGGGGACAAAGAAAGAGACCCAGTACTTC
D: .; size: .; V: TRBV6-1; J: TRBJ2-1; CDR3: CASSELGVEQFF; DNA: TGTGCCAGCAGTGAGTTAGGGGTCGAGCAGTTCTTC
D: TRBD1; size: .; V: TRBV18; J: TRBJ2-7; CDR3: CATRGAGGYEQYF; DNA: TGTGCCACCCGAGGGGCAGGGGGTTACGAGCAGTACTTC
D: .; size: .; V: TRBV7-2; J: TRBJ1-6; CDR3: CASSPFPLSSYNSPLHF; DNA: TGTGCCAGCAGCCCCTTCCCGCTAAGCTCCTATAATTCACCCCTCCACTTT
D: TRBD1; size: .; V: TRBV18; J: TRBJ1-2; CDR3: CASSPIGQGGYTF; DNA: TGTGCCAGCTCACCCATAGGACAGGGTGGCTACACCTTC
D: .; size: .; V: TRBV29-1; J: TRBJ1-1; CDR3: CSVPGTRITEAFF; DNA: TGCAGCGTGCCAGGGACTAGAATCACTGAAGCTTTCTTT
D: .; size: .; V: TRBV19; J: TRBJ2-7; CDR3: CASSQAFVKAQYF; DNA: TGTGCCAGCTCACAGGCATTCGTCAAGGCGCAGTACTTC
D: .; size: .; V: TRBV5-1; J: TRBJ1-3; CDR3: CASSSDSSGNTIYF; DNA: TGCGCCAGCAGCTCGGACAGCTCTGGAAACACCATATATTTT
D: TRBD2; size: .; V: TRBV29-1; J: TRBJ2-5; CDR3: CSVRFGAGSLQETQYF; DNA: TGCAGCGTTCGGTTTGGAGCGGGGAGCCTCCAAGAGACCCAGTACTTC
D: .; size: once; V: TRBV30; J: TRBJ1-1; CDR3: CAWSGWGVGNTEAFF; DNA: TGTGCCTGGAGTGGGTGGGGAGTAGGGAACACTGAAGCTTTCTTT
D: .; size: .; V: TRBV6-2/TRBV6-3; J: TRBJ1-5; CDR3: CASSPAGGASQPQHF; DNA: TGTGCCAGCAGCCCCGCGGGGGGGGCGAGTCAGCCCCAGCATTTT
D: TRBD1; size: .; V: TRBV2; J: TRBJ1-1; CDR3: CASTPGQGPEAFF; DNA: TGTGCCAGCACCCCGGGACAGGGACCTGAAGCTTTCTTT
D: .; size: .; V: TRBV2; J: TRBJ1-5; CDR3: CASRGSSNQPQHF; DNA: TGTGCCAGCAGGGGGAGTAGCAATCAGCCCCAGCATTTT
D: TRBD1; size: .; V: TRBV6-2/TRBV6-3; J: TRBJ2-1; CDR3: CASSSNRDSYNEQFF; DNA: TGTGCCAGCAGTTCTAATCGGGACAGCTACAATGAGCAGTTCTTC
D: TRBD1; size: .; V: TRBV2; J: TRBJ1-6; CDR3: CASSEATGRNSPLHF; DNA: TGTGCCAGCAGCGAAGCGACAGGGCGGAATTCACCCCTCCACTTT
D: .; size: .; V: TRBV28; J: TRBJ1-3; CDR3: CASSFRGASGNTIYF; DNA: TGTGCCAGCAGTTTCCGCGGGGCCTCTGGAAACACCATATATTTT
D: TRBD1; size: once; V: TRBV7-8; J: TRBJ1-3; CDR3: CASSPDREGNTIYF; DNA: TGTGCCAGCAGCCCGGACAGGGAGGGAAACACCATATATTTT
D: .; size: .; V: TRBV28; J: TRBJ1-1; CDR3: CASSLYGQYTEAFF; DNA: TGTGCCAGCAGTTTATATGGGCAGTACACTGAAGCTTTCTTT
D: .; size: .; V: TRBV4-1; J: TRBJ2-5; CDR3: CASSQDGRNQETQYF; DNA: TGCGCCAGCAGCCAAGATGGGAGAAACCAAGAGACCCAGTACTTC
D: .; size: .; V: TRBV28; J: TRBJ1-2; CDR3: CASSFLPADGYTF; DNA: TGTGCCAGCAGTTTCCTCCCCGCGGATGGCTACACCTTC
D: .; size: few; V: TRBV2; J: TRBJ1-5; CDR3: CASTGAFGRVDQPQHF; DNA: TGTGCCAGCACTGGGGCCTTTGGCAGGGTGGATCAGCCCCAGCATTTT
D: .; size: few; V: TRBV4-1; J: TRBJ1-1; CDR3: CASSQEEGSEAFF; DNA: TGCGCCAGCAGCCAAGAGGAGGGATCTGAAGCTTTCTTT
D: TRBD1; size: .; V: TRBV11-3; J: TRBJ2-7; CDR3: CASSQYTGAYEQYF; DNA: TGTGCCAGCAGCCAATACACAGGGGCCTACGAGCAGTACTTC
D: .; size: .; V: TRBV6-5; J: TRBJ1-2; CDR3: CASNLVLGGYTF; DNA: TGTGCCAGCAATCTGGTACTTGGTGGCTACACCTTC
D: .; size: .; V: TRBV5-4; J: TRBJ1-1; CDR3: CASSLLDRNTEAFF; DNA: TGTGCCAGCAGCTTGCTGGACAGGAACACTGAAGCTTTCTTT
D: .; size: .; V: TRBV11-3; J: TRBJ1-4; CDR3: CASTSYWGGDGGLNEKLFF; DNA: TGTGCCAGCACCAGTTATTGGGGAGGGGACGGAGGGTTGAATGAAAAACTGTTTTTT
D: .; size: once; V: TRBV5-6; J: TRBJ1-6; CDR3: CASSLGATPLHF; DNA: TGTGCCAGCAGCTTGGGGGCTACACCCCTCCACTTT
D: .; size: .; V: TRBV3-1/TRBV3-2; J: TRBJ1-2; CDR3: CASRKGGSYGYTF; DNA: TGTGCCAGCAGAAAAGGGGGATCCTATGGCTACACCTTC
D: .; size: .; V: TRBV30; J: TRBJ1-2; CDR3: CAWSVKWSRGYTF; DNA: TGTGCCTGGAGTGTTAAGTGGTCGCGGGGCTACACCTTC
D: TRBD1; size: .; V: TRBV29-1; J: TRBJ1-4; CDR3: CSVMTGRNEKLFF; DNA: TGCAGCGTAATGACAGGGAGAAATGAAAAACTGTTTTTT
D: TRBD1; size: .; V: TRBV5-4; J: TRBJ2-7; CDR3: CASSYDREGEQYF; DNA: TGTGCCAGCAGCTACGACAGGGAAGGCGAGCAGTACTTC
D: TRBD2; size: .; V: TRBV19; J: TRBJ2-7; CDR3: CASSALRGGARGSYEQYF; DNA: TGTGCCAGTAGTGCCCTTCGCGGGGGGGCACGGGGGTCCTACGAGCAGTACTTC
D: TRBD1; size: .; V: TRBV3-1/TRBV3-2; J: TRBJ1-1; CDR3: CASSLQGARAFF; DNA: TGTGCCAGCAGCCTACAGGGGGCGAGAGCTTTCTTT
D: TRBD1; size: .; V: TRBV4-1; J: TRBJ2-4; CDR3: CASSQVGGRGFRIQYF; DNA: TGCGCCAGCAGCCAAGTTGGGGGCAGGGGGTTTCGTATTCAGTACTTC
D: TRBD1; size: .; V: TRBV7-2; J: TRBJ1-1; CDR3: CASSLGRGQGNTEAFF; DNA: TGTGCCAGCAGCTTAGGTCGGGGACAGGGGAACACTGAAGCTTTCTTT
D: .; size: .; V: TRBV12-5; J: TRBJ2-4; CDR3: CASALGLAKNIQYF; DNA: TGTGCTAGTGCTTTGGGTCTAGCCAAAAACATTCAGTACTTC
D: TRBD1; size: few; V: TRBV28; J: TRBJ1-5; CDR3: CASSTGTGTGRPQHF; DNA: TGTGCCAGCAGCACCGGGACAGGAACTGGTCGGCCCCAGCATTTT
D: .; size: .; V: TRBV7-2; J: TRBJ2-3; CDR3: CASSPGTLRTDTQYF; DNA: TGTGCCAGCAGCCCCGGTACCCTCCGCACAGATACGCAGTATTTT
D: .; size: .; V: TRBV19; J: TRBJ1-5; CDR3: CASSIDRSGHQPQHF; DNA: TGTGCCAGTAGTATAGACCGGTCAGGGCATCAGCCCCAGCATTTT
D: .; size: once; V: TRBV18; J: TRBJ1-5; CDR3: CASSPQGRDQPQHF; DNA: TGTGCCAGCTCACCTCAGGGGCGGGATCAGCCCCAGCATTTT
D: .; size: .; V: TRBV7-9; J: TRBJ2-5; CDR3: CASSLVGQEETQYF; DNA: TGTGCCAGCAGCTTAGTGGGACAAGAAGAGACCCAGTACTTC
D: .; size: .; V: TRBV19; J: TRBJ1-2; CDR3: CASSSAVYGYTF; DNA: TGTGCCAGTAGTTCGGCGGTTTATGGCTACACCTTC
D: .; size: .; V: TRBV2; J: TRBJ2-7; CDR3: CASSRERSTGQYF; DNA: TGTGCCAGCAGTAGGGAGCGGAGTACTGGGCAGTACTTC
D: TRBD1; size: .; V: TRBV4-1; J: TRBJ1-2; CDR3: CASSQDRTGQYGNYGYTF; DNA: TGCGCCAGCAGCCAGGACAGGACAGGGCAGTATGGTAACTATGGCTACACCTTC
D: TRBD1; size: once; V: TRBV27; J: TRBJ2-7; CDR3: CASSLGQGTGEQYF; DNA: TGTGCCAGCAGTTTAGGACAGGGTACTGGCGAGCAGTACTTC